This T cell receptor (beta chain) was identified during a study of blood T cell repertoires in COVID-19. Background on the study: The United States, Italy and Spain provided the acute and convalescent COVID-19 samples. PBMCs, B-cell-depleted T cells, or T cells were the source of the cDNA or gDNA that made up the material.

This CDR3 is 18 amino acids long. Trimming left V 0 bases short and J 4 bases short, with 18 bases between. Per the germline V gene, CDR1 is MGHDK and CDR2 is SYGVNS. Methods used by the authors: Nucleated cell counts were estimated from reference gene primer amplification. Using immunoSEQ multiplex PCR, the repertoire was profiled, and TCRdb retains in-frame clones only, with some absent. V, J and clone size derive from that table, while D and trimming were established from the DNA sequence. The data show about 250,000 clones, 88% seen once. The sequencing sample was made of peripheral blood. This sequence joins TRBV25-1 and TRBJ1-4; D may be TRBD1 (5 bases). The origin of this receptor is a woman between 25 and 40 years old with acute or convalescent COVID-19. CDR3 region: CASSEYPGGDRNNEKLFF. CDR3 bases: TGTGCCAGCAGTGAATATCCAGGCGGGGACCGGAATAATGAAAAACTGTTTTTT. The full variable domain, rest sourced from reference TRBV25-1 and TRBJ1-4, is EADIYQTPRYLVIGTGKKITLECSQTMGHDKMYWYQQDPGMELHLIHYSYGVNSTEKGDLSSESTVSRIRTEHFPLTLESARPSHTSQYLCASSEYPGGDRNNEKLFFGSGTQLSVL.